A single sample is the source of the 25 T cell receptor beta chains below, sequenced in a study of blood T cell repertoires in COVID-19. Assay: immunoSEQ multiplex PCR; the TCRdb copy retains only in-frame clones and omits some. The sample consists of 270,000 or so clones, about 89% of them appearing once. The sample comprised peripheral blood. The origin of the receptors is a man in his forties or fifties with active or convalescent COVID-19.

This clone has just one count. The rearrangement uses TRBV3-1 (or the pseudogene TRBV3-2) and TRBJ2-5; TRBD2 might be the D (6 bases). Germline V gives CDR1 LGHDT, CDR2 YNNKEL (reference sequence). The germline V and J ends were trimmed by 5 bases and 7 bases, with 11 bases remaining between them. The CDR3 contains 12 residues. The CDR3 coding sequence is TGTGCCAGCAGCTTTCAGGGAGGGACCCAGTACTTC. This sequence encodes CASSFQGGTQYF.

The chain combines TRBV19 with TRBJ2-1, with 8 bases matching TRBD1. The germline CDR1 and CDR2 sequences are LNHDA and SQIVND (reference sequence). Losses at the gene ends were 7 bases for V and 7 bases for J; bases not matched to a gene: 6. CDR3 length equals 13 residues. The CDR3 here is CASISGQVNEQFF. The CDR3 region has the DNA TGTGCCAGTATTTCGGGACAGGTGAATGAGCAGTTCTTC. Full variable domain (missing parts from reference TRBV19 and TRBJ2-1): DGGITQSPKYLFRKEGQNVTLSCEQNLNHDAMYWYRQDPGQGLRLIYYSQIVNDFQKGDIAEGYSVSREKKESFPLTVTSAQKNPTAFYLCASISGQVNEQFFGPGTRLTVL.

This chain joins TRBV7-9 and TRBJ1-6; 8 bases match TRBD1. The CDR3 is 12 amino acids. The trim removed 10 bases at V and 13 bases at J, leaving 9 bases unmatched. The germline gives CDR1 SEHNR, CDR2 FQNEAQ (reference sequence). The CDR3 DNA sequence: TGTGCCACCCAGGGACAGGCCTTTCCCCTCCACTTT. Protein product: CATQGQAFPLHF.

This sequence joins TRBV4-2 and TRBJ2-3; TRBD2 matches at 8 bases. The CDR3 runs to 15 residues. V dropped 0 bases and J dropped 5; count of bases not matched to a gene: 4. Germline V gene lookup returns CDR1 LGHNA and CDR2 YNFKEQ. The CDR3 DNA follows: TGTGCCAGCAGCCAAGATCGGGGGGGCGGAGATACGCAGTATTTT. Protein: CASSQDRGGGDTQYF.

The chain has TRBV7-9 and TRBJ2-7, with D hard to call. The CDR3 is made up of 14 amino acids. Germline V gene sequence: CDR1 SEHNR, CDR2 FQNEAQ (reference sequence). V was shortened by 4 bases and J by 0 bases, with 10 bases between the two germline ends. CDR3: CASSWAESSYEQYF. CDR3 nucleotide sequence: TGTGCCAGCAGCTGGGCCGAGAGCTCCTACGAGCAGTACTTC.

V gene TRBV9 combines with J gene TRBJ2-3; D possibly corresponds to TRBD1 (5 bases). The germline V gene encodes CDR1 SGDLS and CDR2 YYNGEE. The germline V and J ends were trimmed by 0 bases and 2 bases, with 13 bases remaining between them. This CDR3 region has 16 residues. CDR3 sequence (DNA): TGTGCCAGCAGCGTAGGCGCCAGGGATTTCACAGATACGCAGTATTTT. As protein: CASSVGARDFTDTQYF.

The gene calls are TRBV6-5 and TRBJ1-2; possibly TRBD1 for D (5 bases). V lost 2 bases and J 8 bases, leaving 9 bases between the germline ends. Germline assignment: CDR1 MNHEY and CDR2 SVGAGI. The CDR3 runs 12 residues. CDR3 sequence reads: CASSYRGGGYTF. The CDR3 coding sequence is TGTGCCAGCAGTTACCGGGGGGGAGGCTACACCTTC.

The genes are TRBV7-9 and TRBJ2-1; maybe TRBD1 (8 bases). V shed 5 bases and J shed 6 bases, with 17 bases lying between them. CDR3 length: 15 residues. Looked up from germline, CDR1 is SEHNR and CDR2 is FQNEAQ (reference sequence). CDR3 DNA sequence: TGTGCCAGCAGCCCGGGGGGACAGGCCCTCAATGAGCAGTTCTTC. As protein: CASSPGGQALNEQFF.

V is TRBV6-5 and J is TRBJ1-2; D possibly corresponds to TRBD1 (6 bases). Trimming removed 7 bases from V and 8 bases from J, with 17 bases in between. CDR1 is MNHEY and CDR2 is SVGAGI in the germline V gene. The CDR3 is 13 amino acids. The CDR3 reads CASIPSRGGGYTF. The CDR3 region has the DNA TGTGCCAGCATCCCGAGCAGGGGCGGAGGCTACACCTTC.

In its sample, this clone was seen once. The rearrangement uses TRBV7-6 and TRBJ2-3; TRBD1 aligns across 7 bases. CDR1 is SGHVS, CDR2 FNYEAQ, per germline. V trimming: 5 bases; J trimming: 3 bases; junction bases outside the gene matches: 8. This CDR3 has 15 residues. Here the CDR3 DNA reads TGTGCCAGCAGCCCGAAAGGGGGCGTAACAGATACGCAGTATTTT. Its protein product is CASSPKGGVTDTQYF.

CDR3 nucleotide sequence: TGCGCCAGCAGCTCGGGACTAGCGGGAGGGCATACCGGGGAGCTGTTTTTT. This encodes CASSSGLAGGHTGELFF. The rearrangement joins TRBV5-1 to TRBJ2-2, with 16 bases fitting TRBD2. V gave up 3 bases and J gave up 5 bases; unmatched junction bases: 4. Per the germline V gene, CDR1 is SGHRS and CDR2 is YFSETQ. CDR3 length: 17 residues.

The chain joins TRBV2 to TRBJ2-2; the match to TRBD2 covers 9 bases. J gave up 4 bases and V 4 bases, and 4 bases lay outside the gene matches. This CDR3 region has 15 residues. Germline lookup yields CDR1 SNHLY and CDR2 FYNNEI. The CDR3 sequence: CASSGDSGGTGELFF. The CDR3 DNA reads TGTGCCAGCAGTGGTGATAGCGGGGGCACCGGGGAGCTGTTTTTT.

This chain joins TRBV2 and TRBJ1-2; D not certain. Deletions cut 3 bases from V and 6 bases from J, with 5 bases between. CDR3 length: 11 residues. Germline V gene data show CDR1 as SNHLY and CDR2 as FYNNEI. The chain's CDR3 is CASSEEDGYTF. The CDR3 coding sequence is TGTGCCAGCAGTGAGGAGGATGGCTACACCTTC. Complete variable domain (other parts from reference TRBV2 and TRBJ1-2): EPEVTQTPSHQVTQMGQEVILRCVPISNHLYFYWYRQILGQKVEFLVSFYNNEISEKSEIFDDQFSVERPDGSNFTLKIRSTKLEDSAMYFCASSEEDGYTFGSGTRLTVV.

The CDR3 sequence: CASSNNKNIQYF. For the CDR3, the DNA is TGTGCCAGCAGCAACAATAAAAACATTCAGTACTTC. The chain combines TRBV21-1 with TRBJ2-4; the D call TRBD1 from the table was never checked on the DNA. TRBV21-1 is designated a pseudogene. CDR3 size: 12 residues.

This chain joins TRBV18 and TRBJ2-3; TRBD2 is a possible D gene (6 bases). Germline V gene lookup returns CDR1 KGHSH and CDR2 LQKENI. The CDR3 totals 14 residues. V gave up 6 bases and J gave up 2 bases, with 12 bases separating them. CDR3 protein: CASSAGTPTDTQYF. DNA of the CDR3: TGTGCCAGCTCGGCCGGGACTCCCACAGATACGCAGTATTTT.

The chain recombines TRBV3-1 (or the pseudogene TRBV3-2) with TRBJ2-4; weak D call: TRBD1 (5 bases). Germline CDR1 LGHDT, CDR2 YNNKEL (reference sequence). V was cut by 0 bases and J by 9 bases, with 18 bases left in between. The CDR3 covers 16 residues. CDR3 protein: CASSQDRDPSKSIQYF. The CDR3 nucleotides read TGTGCCAGCAGCCAAGACAGGGATCCATCCAAGAGCATTCAGTACTTC.

The CDR3 DNA sequence: TGCGCCAGCAGACCAATTCCCGGGCGGGACCTGTTTTTT. Its translation is CASRPIPGRDLFF. The V and J genes are TRBV4-1 and TRBJ1-4, with D perhaps matching TRBD1 (5 bases). Looked up from germline, CDR1 is MGHRA and CDR2 is YSYEKL. V lost 6 bases, J lost 14 bases, and 19 bases lay in between. The CDR3 totals 13 residues.

This chain connects TRBV13 to TRBJ1-6; 9 bases match TRBD1. The germline V gene encodes CDR1 PRHDT and CDR2 FYEKMQ (reference sequence). CDR3 length: 14 residues. Germline trimming cut 5 bases from V and 9 bases from J; bases unmatched to any gene: 5. Here the CDR3 DNA reads TGTGCCAGCAGCCCCGGGACAGGGTTTTCACCCCTCCACTTT. Translation gives CASSPGTGFSPLHF.

The chain has TRBV10-3 and TRBJ1-2; a weak D match, TRBD1 (6 bases). The CDR3 extends over 14 amino acids. From germline, CDR1 is ENHRY and CDR2 SYGVKD. Deletions cut 6 bases from V and 1 base from J, with 12 bases between. CDR3 in DNA: TGTGCCATCAGGGCGGACAGTTTTAACTATGGCTACACCTTC. It translates to CAIRADSFNYGYTF.

This clone was detected a few times. V is TRBV5-1 and J is TRBJ2-5; D perhaps matches TRBD2 (6 bases). V lost 4 bases and J 1 base, leaving 14 bases between the germline ends. The CDR3 contains 15 residues. CDR1 and CDR2 from the germline V gene are SGHRS and YFSETQ. DNA of the CDR3: TGCGCCAGCAGCCCTCTTGGAGGGAGCCAAGAGACCCAGTACTTC. Amino acids: CASSPLGGSQETQYF. Filled out from reference TRBV5-1 and TRBJ2-5, the complete variable domain reads KAGVTQTPRYLIKTRGQQVTLSCSPISGHRSVSWYQQTPGQGLQFLFEYFSETQRNKGNFPGRFSGRQFSNSRSEMNVSTLELGDSALYLCASSPLGGSQETQYFGPGTRLLVL.

The rearrangement uses TRBV7-9 and TRBJ1-1, with D tentatively TRBD1 (6 bases). Trimming cost V 5 bases and J 8 bases, with 12 bases left between them. Germline V gene lookup returns CDR1 SEHNR and CDR2 FQNEAQ (reference sequence). This CDR3 is built from 12 residues. CDR3 amino acids: CASSAGQTEAFF. CDR3 bases: TGTGCCAGCAGCGCTGGACAGACAGAAGCTTTCTTT.

The chain joins TRBV4-1 to TRBJ2-2; 10 bases match TRBD2. Trimming at V came to 0 bases and at J to 7 bases, leaving 20 bases not matched to a gene. The CDR3 totals 21 residues. Germline CDR1 and CDR2: MGHRA and YSYEKL. The CDR3 region is CASSQEFTSGRADFGNGELFF. The CDR3 DNA reads TGCGCCAGCAGCCAAGAGTTTACGAGCGGGAGGGCCGACTTTGGTAACGGGGAGCTGTTTTTT.

The chain joins TRBV7-6 to TRBJ2-2; TRBD2 agrees at 9 bases. CDR3 length: 15 residues. Germline trimming cut 7 bases from V and 6 bases from J; bases unmatched to any gene: 9. In germline, CDR1 is SGHVS, CDR2 FNYEAQ. Here the CDR3 reads CASTRGASGAGELFF. The DNA for the CDR3 is TGTGCCAGCACCCGCGGAGCTAGCGGGGCCGGGGAGCTGTTTTTT.

The chain combines TRBV28 with TRBJ1-2; a possible D gene is TRBD1 (5 bases). Per the germline V gene, CDR1 is MDHEN and CDR2 is SYDVKM. V was trimmed by 6 bases and J by 3 bases, leaving 5 bases between them. The CDR3 runs 11 residues. The CDR3 spells CASRGDYGYTF. CDR3 DNA: TGTGCCAGCAGAGGGGACTATGGCTACACCTTC.

CDR3: CASRAPDRGRHGYTF. CDR3 sequence (DNA): TGTGCCAGCAGAGCCCCAGACAGGGGTAGACATGGCTACACCTTC. The chain combines TRBV7-9 with TRBJ1-2; 8 nucleotides line up with TRBD1. The germline V gene encodes CDR1 SEHNR and CDR2 FQNEAQ (reference sequence). The J segment lost 6 bases and the V segment lost 6 bases, leaving 12 bases of the junction unmatched. The CDR3 is 15 residues long.